This T cell receptor beta chain is from a study of blood T cell repertoires in COVID-19. Study at large: COVID-19 samples collected from the United States, Italy and Spain covered acute and convalescent phases. T cells, B-cell-depleted T cells, or PBMCs supplied cDNA or gDNA.

J was trimmed by 1 base and V by 5 bases; bases with no gene match: 6. CDR1 and CDR2 from the germline V gene are SGHDT and YYEEEE. The CDR3 contains 15 residues. As handled by the study authors: Estimates of nucleated cell counts were drawn from the amplification of reference gene primers. Generated by immunoSEQ multiplex PCR, the TCRdb table keeps only in-frame clones and is missing some. D and trimming were read from the DNA, whereas the V and J calls and clone size are those reported in that table. The repertoire holds 210,000 or so clones, with over 80% as singletons. This receptor was obtained from a woman aged 25-40 years with COVID-19, enrolled during active disease. The sequenced sample was peripheral blood. The chain links TRBV5-6 to TRBJ2-3, with 8 bases aligning to TRBD1. The chain's CDR3 is CASRRQGWGTDTQYF. The CDR3 bases are TGTGCCAGCAGACGACAGGGGTGGGGCACAGATACGCAGTATTTT. The full variable domain, in which reference TRBV5-6 and TRBJ2-3 provide the parts outside the CDR3, is DAGVTQSPTHLIKTRGQQVTLRCSPKSGHDTVSWYQQALGQGPQFIFQYYEEEERQRGNFPDRFSGHQFPNYSSELNVNALLLGDSALYLCASRRQGWGTDTQYFGPGTRLTVL.